What follows are 30 T cell receptor beta chains derived from one specimen sequenced in a study of response to subunit inactivated influenza vaccine. In TCRdb, the RT-PCR reads were re-called with MiXCR into one record per CDR3 protein. The sample holds approximately 520,000 distinct CDR3 sequences; approximately 24% are singletons and the top ten take about 1.9%. Source: CD4+ T cells sorted from PBMCs, taken 5 to 6 days after vaccination. The receptors originated from a man aged 50-60 years who received an inactivated influenza vaccine.

V and J are TRBV7-9 and TRBJ1-1; 10 bases are shared with TRBD1. Germline lookup yields CDR1 SEHNR and CDR2 FQNEAQ (reference sequence). This CDR3 has 15 residues. Trimming took 5 bases from V and 0 from J; bases not matched to a gene: 3. The CDR3 here is CASSGDRGVNTEAFF. DNA of the CDR3: TGTGCCAGCAGCGGGGACAGGGGAGTGAACACTGAAGCTTTCTTT.

The chain recombines TRBV10-3 with TRBJ1-5, with D hard to call. The length of the CDR3 is 12 residues. Germline CDR1 and CDR2: ENHRY and SYGVKD. V lost 3 bases and J lost 9, with 9 bases in between. The CDR3 DNA is TGTGCCATCAGTGATGCCCGAGGGCCCCAGCATTTT. Translation: CAISDARGPQHF.

The V call is TRBV20-1, the J call TRBJ2-1, with D unresolved. This CDR3 has 16 residues. CDR1 and CDR2 from the germline V gene are DFQATT and SNEGSKA (reference sequence). Trimming took 1 base from V and 3 from J, leaving 16 bases between them. The CDR3 here is CSARGLGGFNYNEQFF. The DNA for the CDR3 is TGCAGTGCTAGAGGATTGGGCGGATTCAACTACAATGAGCAGTTCTTC.

This chain uses TRBV7-2 with TRBJ2-1; D call uncertain. The V gene lost 5 bases and the J gene lost 9 bases, with 11 bases spanning the gap. CDR1 is SGHTA and CDR2 is FQGNSA in the germline V gene. The CDR3 length is 12 residues. CDR3 in amino acids: CASSPELGEQFF. CDR3 coding DNA: TGTGCCAGCAGCCCGGAGCTGGGTGAGCAGTTCTTC.

The CDR3, as DNA: TGCAGTGCTAGACCCGACAGGGTGGCCGGGGAGCTGTTTTTT. Protein: CSARPDRVAGELFF. The chain carries TRBV20-1 and TRBJ2-2, with 7 bases fitting TRBD1. V lost 2 bases to trimming and J lost 6 bases; unmatched junction nucleotides: 6. The CDR3 is 14 amino acids. CDR1 DFQATT and CDR2 SNEGSKA come from the germline V gene (reference sequence).

J is TRBJ1-6 and V is TRBV20-1; D not certain. V lost 1 base and J lost 0, with 13 bases in between. CDR1 is DFQATT and CDR2 is SNEGSKA in the germline V gene (reference sequence). This CDR3 contains 17 residues. The DNA of the CDR3 is TGCAGTGCTAGAGCGACTAACGCTAGCTCCTATAATTCACCCCTCCACTTT. Translation gives CSARATNASSYNSPLHF.

V usage is TRBV12-3 or TRBV12-4 and J usage is TRBJ2-1; 9 nucleotides line up with TRBD2. J lost 3 bases, V lost 2 bases, and 5 bases had no gene match. The CDR3 is 16 amino acids. Here the CDR3 reads CASSLSSGEGYNEQFF. The DNA of the CDR3 is TGTGCCAGCAGTTTATCTAGCGGGGAGGGCTACAATGAGCAGTTCTTC.

The table lists this clonotype with a few counts. The chain combines TRBV28 with TRBJ2-2; D is ambiguous. The V and J ends lost 9 bases and 5 bases respectively, with 16 bases between them. This CDR3 comprises 14 residues. Germline CDR1 and CDR2: MDHEN and SYDVKM. The CDR3 DNA reads TGTGCCAGTAAGACTCCACAAGGGACCGGGGAGCTGTTTTTT. Translated: CASKTPQGTGELFF. The full variable domain, completed using reference TRBV28 and TRBJ2-2, is DVKVTQSSRYLVKRTGEKVFLECVQDMDHENMFWYRQDPGLGLRLIYFSYDVKMKEKGDIPEGYSVSREKKERFSLILESASTNQTSMYLCASKTPQGTGELFFGEGSRLTVL.

This clonotype has only a few counts. This chain joins TRBV10-3 and TRBJ2-7; 8 bases are shared with TRBD1. CDR1 is ENHRY, CDR2 SYGVKD, per germline. Losses at the gene ends were 2 bases for V and 12 bases for J; bases not matched to a gene: 6. The CDR3 is 12 amino acids. CDR3 sequence reads: CAISEQDRDPYF. Written as DNA, the CDR3 is TGTGCCATCAGTGAGCAGGACAGGGACCCGTACTTC.

This clonotype showed up just a few times. This chain joins TRBV4-2 and TRBJ1-4; D gene uncertain. Deletions cut 5 bases from V and 8 bases from J, with 18 bases between. The germline CDR1 and CDR2 sequences are LGHNA and YNFKEQ. The CDR3 spans 15 residues. For the CDR3, the DNA is TGTGCCAGCAGCAACGACGGGCGGGCGCGGGAAAAACTGTTTTTT. It yields the protein CASSNDGRAREKLFF.

This clonotype was detected only a few times. One junction end disagrees with the germline gene, perhaps due to a read error. This rearrangement joins TRBV15 to TRBJ1-3; unclear D gene. This CDR3 comprises 12 residues. Germline loops: CDR1 LNHNV, CDR2 YYDKDF (reference sequence). For the CDR3, the DNA is TGTGCCACCAGCAGAGCTGGGAACACCATATATTTT. Translation gives CATSRAGNTIYF.

The CDR3 here is CATSRARTSGISYNEQFF. The CDR3, as DNA: TGTGCCACCAGCAGAGCCCGGACTAGCGGGATATCCTACAATGAGCAGTTCTTC. The chain joins TRBV15 to TRBJ2-1, with 12 positions matching TRBD2. Unmatched junction bases numbered 5, after V lost 1 base and J lost 1 base. The CDR3 sequence is 18 residues long. CDR1 and CDR2 from the germline V gene are LNHNV and YYDKDF (reference sequence).

In the case of this clonotype: Since no conserved phenylalanine or tryptophan closes the CDR3, a read error is the likely cause. The chain is built from TRBV7-2 and TRBJ1-1; D is perhaps TRBD1 (6 bases). The last part of the DNA fits TRBJ1-6 better; the J call may be wrong. CDR3 length: 12 residues. The V gene's germline CDR1 is SGHTA and CDR2 FQGNSA. This chain's CDR3 is CASSFPGTLLHI. The CDR3 DNA reads TGTGCCAGCAGCTTTCCCGGGACATTGCTCCACATT.

At least ten counts were recorded for this clonotype. The chain links TRBV3-2 to TRBJ2-1; TRBD2 reflects the table's D call only, with no check against the DNA. TRBV3-2 is classified as a pseudogene. The CDR3 totals 13 residues. CDR3 DNA: TGTGCCAGCAGCCCCCGCATGGGCAATGAGCAGTTCTTC. Translation gives CASSPRMGNEQFF.

The chain has TRBV4-2 and TRBJ2-6; D gene ambiguous. V shed 4 bases and J shed 0 bases, with 13 bases lying between them. Per germline, CDR1 LGHNA and CDR2 YNFKEQ. This CDR3 has 17 residues. This CDR3 is CASSPWVESSGANVLTF. The CDR3 DNA reads as TGTGCCAGCAGCCCCTGGGTGGAGAGCTCTGGGGCCAACGTCCTGACTTTC.

This sequence joins TRBV18 and TRBJ2-1; no definite D call. Germline V gene lookup returns CDR1 KGHSH and CDR2 LQKENI. The ends were cut back, 3 bases at V and 7 bases at J, with 10 bases in the middle. The CDR3 runs 13 residues. CDR3 DNA sequence: TGTGCCAGCTCACCTAACCCCCTGAATGAGCAGTTCTTC. It is translated as CASSPNPLNEQFF.

The CDR3 reads CASRPIRASGEQYF. The CDR3 DNA reads TGTGCCAGCCGACCAATCCGGGCCTCGGGGGAGCAGTACTTC. This sequence joins TRBV6-1 and TRBJ2-7; D might be TRBD2 (5 bases). CDR1 MNHNS and CDR2 SASEGT come from the germline V gene. The length of the CDR3 is 14 residues. Trimming removed 8 bases from V and 7 bases from J, with 21 bases in between.

This clonotype was observed a handful of times. The rearrangement links TRBV20-1 to TRBJ2-7; 7 bases are shared with TRBD2. CDR3 size: 16 residues. Germline loops: CDR1 DFQATT, CDR2 SNEGSKA (reference sequence). V shed 3 bases and J 5 bases; nucleotides not matched to a gene: 16. CDR3 protein: CSASFTQAGTYNEQYF. CDR3 nucleotide sequence: TGCAGTGCTAGTTTTACCCAAGCGGGAACGTATAACGAGCAGTACTTC.

The V call is TRBV20-1, the J call TRBJ2-3; a possible D gene is TRBD2 (6 bases). The V gene lost 2 bases and the J gene lost 1 base, with 16 bases spanning the gap. This CDR3 has 16 residues. The germline V gene encodes CDR1 DFQATT and CDR2 SNEGSKA (reference sequence). This CDR3 is CSARSLTGAGTDTQYF. The CDR3 DNA is TGCAGTGCTAGATCTTTAACGGGAGCAGGCACAGATACGCAGTATTTT.

The CDR3, as DNA: TGTGCCAGTAAGGGGGATTTGGGGAGGAAACCCTACAATGAGCAGTTCTTC. Its translation is CASKGDLGRKPYNEQFF. This chain links TRBV6-2 or TRBV6-3 with TRBJ2-1; D could derive from TRBD1 or TRBD2 (6 bases each). V gave up 9 bases and J gave up 2 bases, with 23 bases separating them. Germline CDR1 and CDR2: MNHEY and SVGEGT. CDR3 size: 17 residues.

This chain uses TRBV18 with TRBJ1-2; 8 positions match TRBD1. In germline, CDR1 is KGHSH, CDR2 LQKENI. This CDR3 is built from 16 residues. V lost 3 bases, J lost 3 bases, and 9 bases stayed unmatched. The CDR3 bases are TGTGCCAGCTCACCTATGAAAGGACAGGGAGACTATGGCTACACCTTC. This sequence encodes CASSPMKGQGDYGYTF.

The rearrangement links TRBV20-1 to TRBJ1-1; no reliable D call. V shed 5 bases and J shed 0 bases, with 16 bases lying between them. The CDR3 has 15 amino acids. The germline V gene encodes CDR1 DFQATT and CDR2 SNEGSKA (reference sequence). CDR3 nucleotide sequence: TGCAGTGCTTGGGTTCGGGCCCTAATGAACACTGAAGCTTTCTTT. It codes for CSAWVRALMNTEAFF.

V is TRBV20-1 and J is TRBJ1-2; D uncertain. In germline, CDR1 is DFQATT, CDR2 SNEGSKA (reference sequence). V was cut by 6 bases and J by 6 bases, with 14 bases left in between. The CDR3 sequence is 12 residues long. CDR3 sequence reads: CSARRERNGYTF. CDR3 sequence (DNA): TGCAGTGCCAGAAGGGAGAGAAATGGCTACACCTTC.

This clonotype appeared a few times. The genes are TRBV6-1 and TRBJ2-3; 9 bases align to TRBD1. CDR1 and CDR2 from the germline V gene are MNHNS and SASEGT. J gave up 5 bases and V 6 bases, and 6 bases lay outside the gene matches. The CDR3 has 14 residues. The CDR3 loop reads CASSPGQGKDTQYF. The CDR3 region has the DNA TGTGCCAGCAGCCCGGGACAGGGTAAAGATACGCAGTATTTT.

Concerning this clonotype: Germline is not matched at one junction end, which may reflect a read error. V usage is TRBV20-1 and J usage is TRBJ2-4; TRBD2 might be the D (6 bases). Germline CDR1 is DFQATT and CDR2 is SNEGSKA (reference sequence). This CDR3 region has 14 residues. DNA of the CDR3: TGCAGTGCTAGAGTGGGGGGATCAAAAAAGATTCAGTACTTC. This gives the protein CSARVGGSKKIQYF.

This rearrangement joins TRBV6-1 to TRBJ2-7; the match to TRBD1 covers 9 bases. Germline-derived CDR1 and CDR2 are MNHNS and SASEGT. V dropped 6 bases and J dropped 3; count of bases not matched to a gene: 9. The CDR3 totals 15 residues. CDR3 residues: CASSRTGAINYEQYF. The CDR3 nucleotides are TGTGCCAGCAGCCGGACAGGGGCGATAAACTACGAGCAGTACTTC.

V is TRBV6-1 and J is TRBJ1-5, with a tentative D call TRBD1 (6 bases). V was pared by 3 bases and J by 6 bases, with 15 bases between. The CDR3 is made up of 15 amino acids. The germline V gene encodes CDR1 MNHNS and CDR2 SASEGT. The CDR3 sequence: CASSETRGVGQPQHF. In DNA, the CDR3 is TGTGCCAGCAGTGAGACCAGGGGAGTGGGTCAGCCCCAGCATTTT.

The V gene is TRBV5-1, the J gene TRBJ1-4, with D unresolved. The V end lost 4 bases, the J end lost 3 bases, and 13 bases lay between the germline ends. Germline values: CDR1 SGHRS, CDR2 YFSETQ. The CDR3 runs to 15 residues. CDR3 sequence (DNA): TGCGCCAGCAGCGCCGGACTCGCACCTAATGAAAAACTGTTTTTT. This sequence encodes CASSAGLAPNEKLFF.

V is TRBV7-2 and J is TRBJ2-7; D is ambiguous. CDR1 and CDR2 from the germline V gene are SGHTA and FQGNSA. The V end lost 2 bases, the J end lost 2 bases, and 7 bases lay between the germline ends. CDR3 length: 13 amino acids. The CDR3 loop reads CASSLRWTYEQYF. The DNA for the CDR3 is TGTGCCAGCAGCTTACGGTGGACCTACGAGCAGTACTTC. The complete variable domain, with remaining parts taken from reference TRBV7-2 and TRBJ2-7, reads GAGVSQSPSNKVTEKGKDVELRCDPISGHTALYWYRQSLGQGLEFLIYFQGNSAPDKSGLPSDRFSAERTGGSVSTLTIQRTQQEDSAVYLCASSLRWTYEQYFGPGTRLTVT.

This clonotype was found a few times. The V gene is TRBV9, the J gene TRBJ2-1, with TRBD2 matching 13 bases. CDR3 size: 15 residues. J lost 8 bases, V lost 0 bases, and 2 bases had no gene match. The germline V gene has CDR1 SGDLS and CDR2 YYNGEE. CDR3 coding DNA: TGTGCCAGCAGCGTAGGGACTAGCGGGAGCTATGAGCAGTTCTTC. Residues: CASSVGTSGSYEQFF.